The sequence of this T cell receptor (beta chain) was determined in a study of identical twins. Germline V gene sequence: CDR1 MNHNS, CDR2 SASEGT. Trimming removed 6 bases from V and 0 bases from J, with 14 bases in between. The CDR3 runs to 15 residues. All donors were healthy, and all were Caucasian. Comment on this clonotype: Its specificity is unknown.

Template switching introduced a universal primer site, and the cDNA bore unique molecular identifiers. TCRdb fed the 5' RACE reads into MiXCR, producing one record per CDR3 protein. The top ten clones hold over 4.5% of a sample with 15,000 to 20,000 distinct CDR3 sequences, 69% of them seen once. General study points: Insertions ran lower in abundant cord blood beta clonotypes, though not in memory repertoires.

The rearrangement joins TRBV6-1 to TRBJ1-1; D unclear. The specimen was memory (CD45RO+) T cells sorted from blood. This TCR was recovered from a woman aged 18-29 years in good health. This table probably holds off-target reads from a library built for another chain. This CDR3 reads CASSDTYIMNTEAFF. The CDR3 DNA follows: TGTGCCAGCAGCGACACTTACATTATGAACACTGAAGCTTTCTTT.